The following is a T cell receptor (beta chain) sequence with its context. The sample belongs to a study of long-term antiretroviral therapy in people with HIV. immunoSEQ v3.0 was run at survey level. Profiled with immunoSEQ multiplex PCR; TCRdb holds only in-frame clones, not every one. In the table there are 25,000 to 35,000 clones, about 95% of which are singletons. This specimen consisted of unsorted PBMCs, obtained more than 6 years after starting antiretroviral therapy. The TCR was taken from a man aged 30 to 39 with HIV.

This CDR3 reads CASSGGALLNTGELFF. As DNA, the CDR3 is TGCGCCAGCAGCGGGGGGGCATTACTAAACACCGGGGAGCTGTTTTTT. The chain recombines TRBV4-3 with TRBJ2-2; perhaps TRBD2 as D (7 bases). The CDR3 is 16 amino acids. V was pared by 5 bases and J by 2 bases, with 15 bases between. Germline CDR1 reads LGHNA; CDR2 reads YSLEER.